Shown below are 13 T cell receptor beta chains from a single sample sequenced in a study of blood T cell repertoires in COVID-19. Assay used: immunoSEQ multiplex PCR; TCRdb lists only in-frame clones, some missing. Of around 260,000 clones detected, 80% to 95% appear once; the ten largest clones hold around 1.1%. Input material: PBMCs or T cells enriched from blood (not recorded which). All receptors derive from a woman between 25 and 40 years old who had recovered from COVID-19.

This rearrangement joins TRBV4-2 to TRBJ2-7, with unresolved D. The CDR3 contains 13 residues. Germline-derived CDR1 and CDR2 are LGHNA and YNFKEQ. The V end was cut by 1 base, the J end by 4 bases, with 8 bases between. The CDR3 DNA sequence: TGTGCCAGCAGCCAAGCCTCCGGGTACGAGCAGTACTTC. Translation gives CASSQASGYEQYF.

The chain is built from TRBV12-3 or TRBV12-4 and TRBJ1-3; the D gene is possibly TRBD1 (5 bases). The V end lost 8 bases, the J end lost 4 bases, and 9 bases lay between the germline ends. This CDR3 has 12 residues. The CDR3 coding sequence is TGTGCCAGCCAGGACAACGGAAACACCATATATTTT. Its protein product is CASQDNGNTIYF.

This chain joins TRBV5-8 and TRBJ2-5; the match to TRBD1 covers 10 bases. Per the germline V gene, CDR1 is SGHTS and CDR2 is YDEGEE. The CDR3 sequence is 15 residues long. Trimming took 5 bases from V and 5 from J; bases not matched to a gene: 9. The CDR3 loop is CASSSTGGFGETQYF. CDR3 sequence (DNA): TGTGCCAGCAGTTCGACAGGGGGCTTCGGGGAGACCCAGTACTTC.

The chain has TRBV7-2 and TRBJ1-2; TRBD1 aligns across 11 bases. V was pared by 5 bases and J by 6 bases, with 8 bases of the junction left unmatched. CDR3 length equals 15 residues. From germline, CDR1 is SGHTA and CDR2 FQGNSA. CDR3 loop: CASSPRTGGIDGYTF. DNA for the CDR3: TGTGCCAGCAGCCCCAGGACAGGGGGCATCGATGGCTACACCTTC.

The rearrangement uses TRBV6-1 and TRBJ2-1; the match to TRBD1 covers 9 bases. CDR3 length equals 15 residues. Trimming cost V 3 bases and J 6 bases; bases outside gene matches: 6. Germline CDR1 MNHNS, CDR2 SASEGT. The CDR3 DNA reads as TGTGCCAGCAGTGAGCCGGGACAGGGAGTCAATGAGCAGTTCTTC. Residues: CASSEPGQGVNEQFF.

This clone was picked up one time. The rearrangement links TRBV7-8 to TRBJ2-3, with TRBD1 matching 9 bases. This CDR3 comprises 14 residues. The V segment lost 1 base and the J segment 4 bases; nucleotides outside the gene matches: 0. The germline V gene encodes CDR1 SGHVS and CDR2 FQNEAQ. The CDR3 here is CASSLGTGADTQYF. The CDR3 region has the DNA TGTGCCAGCAGCTTAGGGACAGGGGCAGATACGCAGTATTTT.

This sequence joins TRBV5-6 and TRBJ2-4; 7 nucleotides align to TRBD1. The length of the CDR3 is 18 residues. V lost 4 bases and J lost 0; bases outside the gene matches: 13. CDR1 and CDR2 from the germline V gene are SGHDT and YYEEEE. CDR3 DNA sequence: TGTGCCAGCAGCCCGCGGTCAGGGGGTGTACTAGCCAAAAACATTCAGTACTTC. This gives the protein CASSPRSGGVLAKNIQYF. The variable domain in full, completed from reference TRBV5-6 and TRBJ2-4, reads DAGVTQSPTHLIKTRGQQVTLRCSPKSGHDTVSWYQQALGQGPQFIFQYYEEEERQRGNFPDRFSGHQFPNYSSELNVNALLLGDSALYLCASSPRSGGVLAKNIQYFGAGTRLSVL.

The rearrangement joins TRBV5-1 to TRBJ2-1, with 10 positions matching TRBD1. Germline V gives CDR1 SGHRS, CDR2 YFSETQ. The ends lost 0 bases at V and 2 bases at J; junction bases unmatched: 5. This CDR3 has 17 amino acids. CDR3 sequence (DNA): TGCGCCAGCAGCTTGGCTGGGGACAGGGGTCCCTACAATGAGCAGTTCTTC. This encodes CASSLAGDRGPYNEQFF.

The rearrangement uses TRBV18 and TRBJ2-5, with D perhaps TRBD2 (7 bases). CDR3 length equals 17 residues. Per the germline V gene, CDR1 is KGHSH and CDR2 is LQKENI. Trimming removed 6 bases from V and 0 bases from J, with 20 bases in between. The CDR3 sequence: CASSPGDGRPNQETQYF. CDR3 nucleotides: TGTGCCAGCTCCCCAGGGGACGGGAGGCCGAACCAAGAGACCCAGTACTTC. The full variable domain, in which reference TRBV18 and TRBJ2-5 provide the parts outside the CDR3, is NAGVMQNPRHLVRRRGQEARLRCSPMKGHSHVYWYRQLPEEGLKFMVYLQKENIIDESGMPKERFSAEFPKEGPSILRIQQVVRGDSAAYFCASSPGDGRPNQETQYFGPGTRLLVL.

The rearrangement links TRBV7-2 to TRBJ2-7; TRBD1 aligns across 10 bases. Germline-derived CDR1 and CDR2 are SGHTA and FQGNSA. V lost 5 bases to trimming and J lost 6 bases; unmatched junction nucleotides: 7. CDR3 length: 14 amino acids. CDR3 sequence (DNA): TGTGCCAGCAGCCCCCGACAGGGGGCGGCCGAGCAGTACTTC. Translated, it gives CASSPRQGAAEQYF. The complete variable domain, with remaining parts taken from reference TRBV7-2 and TRBJ2-7, reads GAGVSQSPSNKVTEKGKDVELRCDPISGHTALYWYRQSLGQGLEFLIYFQGNSAPDKSGLPSDRFSAERTGGSVSTLTIQRTQQEDSAVYLCASSPRQGAAEQYFGPGTRLTVT.

V gene TRBV7-2 combines with J gene TRBJ2-2; 7 nucleotides align to TRBD1. V lost 0 bases to trimming and J lost 4 bases; unmatched junction nucleotides: 2. The CDR3 runs 15 residues. Germline V gene lookup returns CDR1 SGHTA and CDR2 FQGNSA. This chain's CDR3 is CASSLATGFTGELFF. CDR3 in DNA: TGTGCCAGCAGCTTAGCGACAGGGTTCACCGGGGAGCTGTTTTTT.

The V and J genes are TRBV25-1 and TRBJ2-1; 10 nucleotides line up with TRBD1. Germline trimming cut 5 bases from V and 6 bases from J; bases unmatched to any gene: 7. Germline CDR1 and CDR2: MGHDK and SYGVNS. This CDR3 is 15 amino acids long. DNA of the CDR3: TGTGCCAGCAGTCTGCCCGGGACAGGGGCCAATGAGCAGTTCTTC. It translates to CASSLPGTGANEQFF.

The chain uses TRBV7-2 and TRBJ2-7; tentative D call: TRBD2 (7 bases). With 8 bases removed from V and 3 bases from J, the gap between germline ends came to 14 bases. The CDR3 has 13 amino acids. Germline CDR1 reads SGHTA; CDR2 reads FQGNSA. The CDR3 loop is CASGQGRGYEQYF. CDR3 DNA sequence: TGTGCCAGCGGGCAGGGGAGGGGCTACGAGCAGTACTTC.